Listed below are T cell receptor beta chains from one sample, sequenced in a study of OX40 agonist ivuxolimab in advanced cancers. Sequencing used immunoSEQ multiplex PCR; TCRdb keeps in-frame clones, though not all of them. The data show about 47,000 clones, approximately 81% seen once. Here the sequenced sample was CD4+ or CD8+ T cells sorted from blood, taken in a trial of the OX40 agonist ivuxolimab. The receptors derive from an adult with an advanced solid tumor such as melanoma, head and neck, liver or kidney cancer. The CDR3 runs from the conserved cysteine through the conserved F or W. D genes are given only for firm matches. Clone size appears in some rows only: once, few, many, or a class for an expanded clone.

v_call	j_call	d_call	clone_size	cdr3_nt	cdr3_aa
TRBV14	TRBJ2-3	TRBD1	.	TGTGCCAGCAGGCCCTTAGGGACAGGGCCAGATACGCAGTATTTT	CASRPLGTGPDTQYF
TRBV9	TRBJ2-1	.	.	TGTGCCAGCAGCGGAGGGTCCTACAATGAGCAGTTCTTC	CASSGGSYNEQFF
TRBV19	TRBJ2-7	TRBD1	.	TGTGCCAGTAGTATAACACAGGGGGACGCCTCCTACGAGCAGTACTTC	CASSITQGDASYEQYF
TRBV7-9	TRBJ2-1	TRBD2	.	TGTGCCAGCAGCTCGGGGACTAGCGGGCCAAGCTACAATGAGCAGTTCTTC	CASSSGTSGPSYNEQFF
TRBV28	TRBJ2-7	TRBD1	.	TGTGCCAGCAGTCGACAGGGGCCCTACGAGCAGTACTTC	CASSRQGPYEQYF
TRBV28	TRBJ1-5	TRBD1	.	TGTGCCAGCGAGGGACAGATCCGCAATCAGCCCCAGCATTTT	CASEGQIRNQPQHF
TRBV13	TRBJ2-7	TRBD1	.	TGTGCCAGCAGCGTGGGACAGGGCGCCTACGAGCAGTACTTC	CASSVGQGAYEQYF
TRBV11-3	TRBJ2-2	.	.	TGTGCCAGCAGGTCTCGGGGGAACACCGGGGAGCTGTTTTTT	CASRSRGNTGELFF
TRBV7-7	TRBJ2-5	.	.	TGTGCTAGCAGCTTGACAGCTGCCGTCCAAGAGACCCAGTACTTC	CASSLTAAVQETQYF
TRBV6-5	TRBJ1-4	.	.	TGTGCCAGCAGCAGCATAGGCCCATCTAATGAAAAACTGTTTTTT	CASSSIGPSNEKLFF
TRBV27	TRBJ1-1	TRBD1	.	TGTGCCAGCAGTCCTTGGACAGGGGGCACTGAAGCTTTCTTT	CASSPWTGGTEAFF
TRBV28	TRBJ1-1	.	once	TGTGCCAGCAGTTCCCCTTTAGGTACAGGGAACCCTGAAGCTTTCTTT	CASSSPLGTGNPEAFF
TRBV25-1	TRBJ2-1	.	.	TGTGCCAGCAGTGAATTCAGTCAGGGCAATGAGCAGTTCTTC	CASSEFSQGNEQFF
TRBV5-1	TRBJ2-3	.	.	TGCGCCAGCAGCTTGGCAGGGCCCGACAGAGATACGCAGTATTTT	CASSLAGPDRDTQYF
TRBV13	TRBJ2-7	TRBD1	.	TGTGCCAGCAGCTTAGGGCAGGGACAGGGGACCTACGAGCAGTACTTC	CASSLGQGQGTYEQYF
TRBV5-1	TRBJ2-7	.	.	TGCGCCAGCAGCTTGGAGGCTAAAAGCTACGAGCAGTACTTC	CASSLEAKSYEQYF
TRBV5-1	TRBJ1-2	.	.	TGCGCCAGCAGCTTGGGGGACGACAACTATGGCTACACCTTC	CASSLGDDNYGYTF
TRBV14	TRBJ2-7	.	.	TGTGCCAGCAGCCAAAGGACACAGGGCTCCCTCTACGAGCAGTACTTC	CASSQRTQGSLYEQYF
TRBV28	TRBJ2-7	.	.	TGTGCCAGCAGTTTCGCAGGTGGTTCAGAGCAGTACTTC	CASSFAGGSEQYF
TRBV27	TRBJ1-2	.	.	TGTGCCAGCAGGCTGGAGGGAGCCAGGGCTTATGGCTACACCTTC	CASRLEGARAYGYTF
TRBV7-6	TRBJ2-7	.	.	TGTGCCAGCAGCTTAGAGTACCACGAGCAGTACTTC	CASSLEYHEQYF
TRBV27	TRBJ2-7	.	.	TGTGCCAGCAGTTTGGGGGACGGTTACGAGCAGTACTTC	CASSLGDGYEQYF
TRBV15	TRBJ1-3	TRBD1	.	TGTGCCACCAGCAGGCCCCCCATAGAGGGGGCAGACACCATATATTTT	CATSRPPIEGADTIYF
TRBV5-6	TRBJ2-7	TRBD1	.	TGTGCCAGCAGCCCAGGGGGTTACGAGCAGTACTTC	CASSPGGYEQYF
TRBV4-1	TRBJ1-1	.	.	TGCGCCAGCAGCCAAGATCTGGTAAACACTGAAGCTTTCTTT	CASSQDLVNTEAFF
TRBV5-1	TRBJ2-6	.	once	TGCGCCAGCAGCGAGGGGACATCTGGGGCCAACGTCCTGACTTTC	CASSEGTSGANVLTF
TRBV7-3	TRBJ2-1	.	.	TGTGCCAGCAGCTTAACCGGGGGCAACTCCTACAATGAGCAGTTCTTC	CASSLTGGNSYNEQFF
TRBV5-6	TRBJ1-3	.	.	TGTGCCAGCAGCTTGGCCCCCTCTGGAAACACCATATATTTT	CASSLAPSGNTIYF
TRBV5-6	TRBJ2-3	.	.	TGTGCCAGCAGCTCGAGCGGCAGGGGTACGCAGTATTTT	CASSSSGRGTQYF
TRBV6-5	TRBJ1-4	.	.	TGTGCCAGCAGTTACTCGAGGGGGGTGAATGAAAAACTGTTTTTT	CASSYSRGVNEKLFF
TRBV27	TRBJ1-1	.	.	TGTGCCAGCAGCCTCGGACGAATCACTGAAGCTTTCTTT	CASSLGRITEAFF
TRBV19	TRBJ1-1	.	.	TGTGCCAGTAGTCCCGTGGGGGGGTTGAACACTGAAGCTTTCTTT	CASSPVGGLNTEAFF
TRBV6-4	TRBJ2-1	TRBD1	.	TGTGCCAGCAGCCGGGGGGACAGGGCCACTGAGCAGTTCTTC	CASSRGDRATEQFF
TRBV5-6	TRBJ2-5	.	.	TGTGCCAGCAGCTTGATCAGGAAAGAGACCCAGTACTTC	CASSLIRKETQYF
TRBV19	TRBJ2-3	.	.	TGTGCCAGTAGTATAGAAGGCGGCACAGATACGCAGTATTTT	CASSIEGGTDTQYF
TRBV7-8	TRBJ2-3	.	.	TGTGCCAGCAGCTCGTTTAGGGTAACAGATACGCAGTATTTT	CASSSFRVTDTQYF
TRBV5-4	TRBJ2-1	.	.	TGTGCCAGCAGCTTGTCTGGATTAAATGAGCAGTTCTTC	CASSLSGLNEQFF
TRBV5-1	TRBJ1-1	.	once	TGCGCCAGCAGCCAAGCGGACAGTGACACTGAAGCTTTCTTT	CASSQADSDTEAFF
TRBV5-4	TRBJ1-4	.	.	TGTGCCAGCAGCCAAGATCCGGCGCCAACTAATGAAAAACTGTTTTTT	CASSQDPAPTNEKLFF
TRBV7-6	TRBJ1-1	.	.	TGTGCCAGCAGCTCCCATCCGGACATGAACACTGAAGCTTTCTTT	CASSSHPDMNTEAFF
TRBV9	TRBJ2-3	TRBD2	.	TGTGCCAGCAGTAGGACTAGCGGGACCCTGTTTCCCACAGATACGCAGTATTTT	CASSRTSGTLFPTDTQYF
TRBV18	TRBJ2-2	TRBD1	.	TGTGCCAGCTCACCTCCCCTGACAGGGGCCGTCACCGGGGAGCTGTTTTTT	CASSPPLTGAVTGELFF
TRBV19	TRBJ1-1	.	.	TGTGCCAGTAGTCCGATCCCGAACACTGAAGCTTTCTTT	CASSPIPNTEAFF
TRBV27	TRBJ1-4	.	.	TGTGCCAGCAGTGGTTGGGGGACTAATGAAAAACTGTTTTTT	CASSGWGTNEKLFF